This TCR beta chain derives from a study of cytomegalovirus exposure and HLA in healthy donors. Study-level results: HLA alleles showed associations with some 17,000 TCR beta sequences in a later analysis, at a 0.05 false discovery rate. Some V segments could not be told apart, so they were left out, TRBV6-2 and TRBV6-3 among them.

The CDR3 is 13 residues long. Germline-derived CDR1 and CDR2 are MNHEY and SMNVEV (reference sequence). After removal of 4 bases from V and 11 bases from J, the junction contained 10 bases not matched to a gene. In regard to this clone: Its target is unknown.

PCR employed 60 Vbeta and 13 Jbeta primers. The table came from immunoSEQ multiplex PCR; TCRdb's copy has only in-frame clones and leaves some out. The table has approximately 270,000 clones, about four fifths seen once. The sequenced sample was PBMCs. The clonotype originates from a girl aged 2 to 10 in good health and CMV-seronegative. This chain joins TRBV27 and TRBJ2-5; 7 positions match TRBD1. As DNA, the CDR3 is TGTGCCAGCAGTTCGTTACAGGGGTCAGAGCAGTACTTC. Its translation is CASSSLQGSEQYF.